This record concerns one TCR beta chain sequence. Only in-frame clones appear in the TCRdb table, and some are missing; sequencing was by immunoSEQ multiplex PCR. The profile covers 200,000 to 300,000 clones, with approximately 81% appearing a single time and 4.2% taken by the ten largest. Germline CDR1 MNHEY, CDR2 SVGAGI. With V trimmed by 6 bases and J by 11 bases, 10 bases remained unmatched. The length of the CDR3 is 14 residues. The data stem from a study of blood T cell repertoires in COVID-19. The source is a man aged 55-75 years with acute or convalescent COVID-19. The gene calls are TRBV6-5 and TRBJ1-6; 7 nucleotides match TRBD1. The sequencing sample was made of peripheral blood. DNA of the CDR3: TGTGCCAGCAGATCGGGACAGCGAGGGGCACCCCTCCACTTT. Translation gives CASRSGQRGAPLHF.